A single sample is the source of the 2 T cell receptor beta chains below, sequenced in a study of vaccination and CD4 T cells after COVID-19. The treatment here: approximately nine-day PBMC culture with coronavirus spike peptide pools or control peptides (ViraFEST assay). Their target antigens are unknown. Cultured CD4+ T-cell DNA underwent Oncomine TCR Beta short-read sequencing. Via MiXCR, TCRdb re-called the PCR reads, giving one row per CDR3 protein. The sample lists about 13,000 distinct CDR3 sequences; 56% were seen once. Sequenced sample: CD4+ T cells from blood, cultured in vitro. These receptors originate from a human donor who had recovered from COVID-19.

The sample holds one count of this clonotype. This chain connects TRBV20-1 to TRBJ2-1, with TRBD1 as a possible D gene (5 bases). CDR1 and CDR2 (germline): DFQATT, SNEGSKA (reference sequence). This CDR3 contains 12 residues. The CDR3, as DNA: TGCAGACCCCAGCTTGGGGCCAATGAGCAGTTCTTC. Translation: CRPQLGANEQFF.

The rearrangement uses TRBV2 and TRBJ1-2, with 8 bases matching TRBD1. Trimming at V came to 9 bases and at J to 8 bases, leaving 11 bases not matched to a gene. There are 13 residues in the CDR3. Germline CDR1 reads SNHLY; CDR2 reads FYNNEI. As DNA, the CDR3 is TGTGCCAGAGCGACAGGGGCAGCGGGAGGCTACACCTTC. Residues: CARATGAAGGYTF.